This TCR beta chain is from a study of T cells in Graves' hyperthyroidism and ophthalmopathy. General study results and limits: Ophthalmopathy, which appeared later, was predicted by the model a median roughly 6.4 months before onset.

Concerning this clonotype: As yet, its antigen is unknown.

TCR beta CDR3 regions were amplified from RNA. The TCR CDR3 first-round RT-PCR relied on the HTBI primer set. From the multiplex PCR reads, TCRdb called clonotypes with MiXCR, one entry per CDR3 protein. The sample lists 500,000 to 550,000 distinct CDR3 sequences; less than 25% were seen once. The ends lost 8 bases at V and 6 bases at J; junction bases unmatched: 15. The CDR3 loop spans 15 amino acids. Germline V gene sequence: CDR1 MNHEY, CDR2 SVGEGT. The authors deemed Graves' hyperthyroidism stable absent ophthalmopathy progression within 18 months. Newly diagnosed hyperthyroidism patients aged 18 to 65 years had disease lasting under 2 months.

The TCR sequence derives from a man between 18 and 29 years old with Graves' hyperthyroidism. The rearrangement joins TRBV6-2 or TRBV6-3 to TRBJ2-7; 8 bases are a match to TRBD1. Material: blood. The CDR3 here is CASASGTGDVGEQYF. CDR3 coding DNA: TGTGCCAGCGCCTCCGGGACAGGCGATGTCGGCGAGCAGTACTTC.